This record covers a single T cell receptor beta chain. The data were taken from a study of response to subunit inactivated influenza vaccine. TCRdb independently ran MiXCR on the RT-PCR reads; one entry per CDR3 protein. The profile covers under 750,000 distinct CDR3 sequences, with about 11% appearing a single time and around 9.6% taken by the ten largest. The germline V gene encodes CDR1 MNHNS and CDR2 SASEGT. The CDR3 contains 14 residues. The V and J ends lost 6 bases and 7 bases, in that order; junction bases with no gene match: 11. The sample here was PBMCs from blood, taken on the day of vaccination. The receptor was derived from a man aged 50-59 years who received an inactivated influenza vaccine. The J gene is TRBJ1-2, the V gene TRBV6-1; 7 nucleotides align to TRBD1. CDR3: CASRPQQGVGGYTF. The CDR3 nucleotides read TGTGCCAGCAGACCACAGCAGGGGGTTGGTGGCTACACCTTC.